This is a list of T cell receptor beta chains from one sample in a study of OX40 agonist ivuxolimab in advanced cancers. The method was immunoSEQ multiplex PCR; TCRdb's version includes in-frame clones alone and lacks a portion of them. Here the sample spans some 65,000 clones, roughly 87% being singletons. Sequencing used CD4+ or CD8+ T cells sorted from blood, obtained in a trial of the OX40 agonist ivuxolimab. These receptors originate from an adult with an advanced solid tumor such as melanoma, head and neck, liver or kidney cancer. Both conserved end residues are part of each CDR3. Each record gives: clone size, D gene, V gene, J gene, CDR3 DNA, CDR3 protein. D genes are given only for firm matches. Size tells how often a clone was seen (once, few, many) or the class of an expanded clone, and some rows leave it out.

NA	NA	TRBV7-3	TRBJ2-3	TGTGCCAGCAGCTCACAGGGACCTGGCACAGATACGCAGTATTTT	CASSSQGPGTDTQYF
NA	TRBD1	TRBV6-1	TRBJ1-1	TGTGCCAGCAAACAGGGGTTAATGGAGAACACTGAAGCTTTCTTT	CASKQGLMENTEAFF
NA	NA	TRBV28	TRBJ1-3	TGTGCCAGCAGTCCAGGACCAGTCAACACCATATATTTT	CASSPGPVNTIYF
NA	NA	TRBV12-5	TRBJ1-5	TGTGCTAGTGCCCAGACGGGAACTTGGCCCCAGCATTTT	CASAQTGTWPQHF
NA	NA	TRBV11-2	TRBJ2-5	TGTGCCAGCGCTCTCCAGCGGTTACAAGAGACCCAGTACTTC	CASALQRLQETQYF
NA	NA	TRBV29-1	TRBJ1-1	TGCAGCGGTGCAAGGGGGAACACTGAAGCTTTCTTT	CSGARGNTEAFF
NA	TRBD1	TRBV6-5	TRBJ1-6	TGTGCCAGCAGTTACTCCGGGACAGGGAATTCACCCCTCCACTTT	CASSYSGTGNSPLHF
NA	NA	TRBV14	TRBJ1-1	TGTGCCAGCAGCCAAGATGGGGGAGGGGGTGGTGAAGCTTTCTTT	CASSQDGGGGGEAFF
NA	TRBD1	TRBV5-1	TRBJ1-4	TGCGCCAGCAGCGATGGCGGACAGGGTAGTGAAAAACTGTTTTTT	CASSDGGQGSEKLFF
NA	NA	TRBV5-1	TRBJ2-7	TGCGCCAGCACCTTGGGCCTGACAGGTGACTCCTACGAGCAGTACTTC	CASTLGLTGDSYEQYF
many	NA	TRBV7-3	TRBJ1-5	TGTGCCAGCAGCTTGATGCCAAGCAATCAGCCCCAGCATTTT	CASSLMPSNQPQHF
NA	NA	TRBV9	TRBJ2-1	TGTGCCAGCAGCGTAGACCTGAGGGGGTCCTACAATGAGCAGTTCTTC	CASSVDLRGSYNEQFF
NA	NA	TRBV7-8	TRBJ2-7	TGTGCCAGCAGCTTTTCAGGGGAGGCCTACGAGCAGTACTTC	CASSFSGEAYEQYF
NA	NA	TRBV7-2	TRBJ1-5	TGTGCCAGCAGCCCCCAGAGGGCCGGTCAGCCCCAGCATTTT	CASSPQRAGQPQHF
NA	NA	TRBV27	TRBJ2-7	TGTGCCAGCAGTTTAGTTGGCTACGAGCAGTACTTC	CASSLVGYEQYF
NA	NA	TRBV5-3	TRBJ1-4	TGTGCCAGAAGCTTGGCTCACGGTGAAAAACTGTTTTTT	CARSLAHGEKLFF
NA	TRBD1	TRBV6-6	TRBJ2-7	TGTGCCAGCTTAGACAGGGTTTCCTACGAGCAGTACTTC	CASLDRVSYEQYF
NA	NA	TRBV18	TRBJ1-1	TGTGCCAGCTCACCCAACCGCCAGGGCACTGAAGCTTTCTTT	CASSPNRQGTEAFF
NA	NA	TRBV18	TRBJ1-1	TGTGCCAGCTCAGGGGGTTTGAACACTGAAGCTTTCTTT	CASSGGLNTEAFF
NA	TRBD1	TRBV10-1	TRBJ2-6	TGCGCCAGCAGTGAAGGACAGGGGGTAGCCTCTGGGGCCAACGTCCTGACTTTC	CASSEGQGVASGANVLTF
NA	TRBD1	TRBV5-5	TRBJ2-2	TGTGCCAGCAGCCTCAGGGGGCCGAACACCGGGGAGCTGTTTTTT	CASSLRGPNTGELFF
NA	NA	TRBV5-4	TRBJ2-3	TGTGCCAGCAGCTCCGGAGAAGCGAATACGCAGTATTTT	CASSSGEANTQYF
NA	NA	TRBV28	TRBJ2-5	TGTGCCAGCAGCGCTGCGCCCGGGAACCAAGAGACCCAGTACTTC	CASSAAPGNQETQYF
once	NA	TRBV28	TRBJ2-2	TGTGCCAGCAGTTTAGGGCGGGACTACACCGGGGAGCTGTTTTTT	CASSLGRDYTGELFF
NA	NA	TRBV7-9	TRBJ2-7	TGTGCCAGCAGCTTTGGCGTCTCCTACGAGCAGTACTTC	CASSFGVSYEQYF
NA	TRBD1	TRBV11-2	TRBJ2-5	TGTGCCAGCAGCTCCCGGGACAGGGGATTTTCTACCAAAGAGACCCAGTACTTC	CASSSRDRGFSTKETQYF
NA	NA	TRBV10-3	TRBJ2-6	TGTGCCATCAGTGAAGGGGCCACTGGGGCCAACGTCCTGACTTTC	CAISEGATGANVLTF